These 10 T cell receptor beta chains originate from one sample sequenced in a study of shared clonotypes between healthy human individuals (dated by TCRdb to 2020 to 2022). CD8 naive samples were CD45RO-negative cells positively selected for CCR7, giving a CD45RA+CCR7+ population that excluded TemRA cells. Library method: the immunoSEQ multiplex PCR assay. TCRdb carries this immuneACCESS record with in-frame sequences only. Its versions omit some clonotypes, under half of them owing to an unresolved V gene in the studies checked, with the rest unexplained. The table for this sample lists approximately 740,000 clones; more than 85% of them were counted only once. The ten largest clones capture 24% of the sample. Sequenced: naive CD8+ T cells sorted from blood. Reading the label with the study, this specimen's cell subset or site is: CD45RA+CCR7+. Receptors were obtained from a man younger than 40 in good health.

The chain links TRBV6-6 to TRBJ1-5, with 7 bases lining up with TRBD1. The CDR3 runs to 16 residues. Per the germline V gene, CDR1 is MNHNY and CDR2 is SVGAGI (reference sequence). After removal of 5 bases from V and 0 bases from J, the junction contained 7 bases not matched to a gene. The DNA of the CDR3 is TGTGCCAGCAGTGCTACAGGGGTCTCTAGCAATCAGCCCCAGCATTTT. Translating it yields CASSATGVSSNQPQHF.

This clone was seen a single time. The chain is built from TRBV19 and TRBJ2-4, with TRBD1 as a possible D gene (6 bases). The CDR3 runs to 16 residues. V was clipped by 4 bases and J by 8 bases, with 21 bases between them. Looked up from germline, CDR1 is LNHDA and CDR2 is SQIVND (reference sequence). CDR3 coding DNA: TGTGCCAGTAGTACACGCTGGGACACCCCGGGCCACATTCAGTACTTC. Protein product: CASSTRWDTPGHIQYF.

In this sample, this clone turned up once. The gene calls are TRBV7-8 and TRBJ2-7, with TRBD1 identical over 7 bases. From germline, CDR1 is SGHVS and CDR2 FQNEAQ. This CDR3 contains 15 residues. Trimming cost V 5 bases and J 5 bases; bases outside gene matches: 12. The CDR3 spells CASSPSLTGLNEQYF. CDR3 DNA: TGTGCCAGCAGCCCATCCCTGACAGGGCTCAACGAGCAGTACTTC.

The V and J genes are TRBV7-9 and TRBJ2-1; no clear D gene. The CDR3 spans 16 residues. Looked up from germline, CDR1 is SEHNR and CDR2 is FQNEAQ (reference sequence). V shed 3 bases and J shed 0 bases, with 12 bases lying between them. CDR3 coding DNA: TGTGCCAGCAGCTTTCGTCGAACGAGCTCCTACAATGAGCAGTTCTTC. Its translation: CASSFRRTSSYNEQFF. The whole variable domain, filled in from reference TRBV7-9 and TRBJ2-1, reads DTGVSQNPRHKITKRGQNVTFRCDPISEHNRLYWYRQTLGQGPEFLTYFQNEAQLEKSRLLSDRFSAERPKGSFSTLEIQRTEQGDSAMYLCASSFRRTSSYNEQFFGPGTRLTVL.

The chain's CDR3 is CASRQGADRDEQFF. CDR3 sequence (DNA): TGTGCCAGCAGACAGGGGGCCGATCGGGATGAGCAGTTCTTC. The chain has TRBV7-9 and TRBJ2-1; 9 nucleotides align to TRBD1. CDR1 SEHNR and CDR2 FQNEAQ come from the germline V gene (reference sequence). The length of the CDR3 is 14 residues. With V trimmed by 6 bases and J by 8 bases, 8 bases remained unmatched.

CDR3 loop: CASSVGTGMEKLFF. Here the CDR3 DNA reads TGTGCCAGCAGCGTAGGGACAGGGATGGAAAAACTGTTTTTT. V usage is TRBV9 and J usage is TRBJ1-4; 8 nucleotides match TRBD1. The CDR3 runs to 14 residues. V shed 0 bases and J 8 bases; nucleotides not matched to a gene: 3. Germline values: CDR1 SGDLS, CDR2 YYNGEE.

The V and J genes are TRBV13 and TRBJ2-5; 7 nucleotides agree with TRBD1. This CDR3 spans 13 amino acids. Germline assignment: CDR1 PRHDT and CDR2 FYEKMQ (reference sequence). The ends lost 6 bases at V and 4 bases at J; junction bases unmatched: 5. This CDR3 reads CASSDRDRETQYF. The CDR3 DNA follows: TGTGCCAGCAGTGATCGGGACAGAGAGACCCAGTACTTC.

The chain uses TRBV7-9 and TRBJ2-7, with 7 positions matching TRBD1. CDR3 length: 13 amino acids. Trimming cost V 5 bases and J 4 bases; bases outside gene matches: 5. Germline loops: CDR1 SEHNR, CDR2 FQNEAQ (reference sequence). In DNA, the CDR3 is TGTGCCAGCAGCGGGACAGCGTATTACGAGCAGTACTTC. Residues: CASSGTAYYEQYF. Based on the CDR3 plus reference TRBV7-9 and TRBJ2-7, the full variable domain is DTGVSQNPRHKITKRGQNVTFRCDPISEHNRLYWYRQTLGQGPEFLTYFQNEAQLEKSRLLSDRFSAERPKGSFSTLEIQRTEQGDSAMYLCASSGTAYYEQYFGPGTRLTVT.

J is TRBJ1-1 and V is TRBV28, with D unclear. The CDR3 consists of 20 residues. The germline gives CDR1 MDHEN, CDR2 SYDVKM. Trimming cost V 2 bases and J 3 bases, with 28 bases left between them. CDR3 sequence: CASSLNPTDIWTRKDTEAFF. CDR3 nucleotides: TGTGCCAGCAGTTTAAATCCTACCGATATTTGGACCAGGAAGGACACTGAAGCTTTCTTT. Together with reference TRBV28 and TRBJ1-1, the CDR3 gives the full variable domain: DVKVTQSSRYLVKRTGEKVFLECVQDMDHENMFWYRQDPGLGLRLIYFSYDVKMKEKGDIPEGYSVSREKKERFSLILESASTNQTSMYLCASSLNPTDIWTRKDTEAFFGQGTRLTVV.

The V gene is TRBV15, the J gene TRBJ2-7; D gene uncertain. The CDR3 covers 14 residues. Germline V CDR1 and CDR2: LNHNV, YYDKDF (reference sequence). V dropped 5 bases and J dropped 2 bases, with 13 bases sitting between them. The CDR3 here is CATSGGPSTYEQYF. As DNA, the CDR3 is TGTGCCACCAGCGGCGGACCCTCGACCTACGAGCAGTACTTC.